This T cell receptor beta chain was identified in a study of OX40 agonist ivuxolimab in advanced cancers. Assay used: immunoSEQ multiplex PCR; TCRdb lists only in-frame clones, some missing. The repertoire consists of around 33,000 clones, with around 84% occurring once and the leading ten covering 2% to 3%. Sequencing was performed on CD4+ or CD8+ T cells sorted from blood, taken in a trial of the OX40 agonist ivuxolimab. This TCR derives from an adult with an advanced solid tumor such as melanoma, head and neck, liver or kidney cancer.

CDR3 bases: TGCGCCAGCAGCGCCGGGACAGCTAATGAAAAACTGTTTTTT. Residues: CASSAGTANEKLFF. This chain joins TRBV5-1 and TRBJ1-4; TRBD1 matches at 7 bases. The length of the CDR3 is 14 residues. Germline values: CDR1 SGHRS, CDR2 YFSETQ. V was pared by 4 bases and J by 3 bases, with 3 bases of the junction left unmatched.